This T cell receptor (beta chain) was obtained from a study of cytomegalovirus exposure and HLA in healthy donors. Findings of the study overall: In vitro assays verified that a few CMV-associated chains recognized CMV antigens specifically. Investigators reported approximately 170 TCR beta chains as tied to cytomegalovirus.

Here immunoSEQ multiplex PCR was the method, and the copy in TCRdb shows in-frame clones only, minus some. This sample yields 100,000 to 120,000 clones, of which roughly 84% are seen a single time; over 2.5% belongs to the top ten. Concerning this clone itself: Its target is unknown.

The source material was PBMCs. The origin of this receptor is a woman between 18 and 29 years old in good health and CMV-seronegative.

CDR3 nucleotide sequence: TGCGCCAGCAGCCAAGGGACAGCCCATTCCACTGAAGCTTTCTTT. Translation: CASSQGTAHSTEAFF. V is TRBV4-1 and J is TRBJ1-1; maybe TRBD1 (6 bases). Trimming removed 1 base from V and 4 bases from J, with 13 bases in between. This CDR3 has 15 residues. Per germline, CDR1 MGHRA and CDR2 YSYEKL.